The 13 T cell receptor beta chains below all came from one sample that was sequenced in a study of T cells expressing NK-cell markers. After re-calling the 5' RACE reads, TCRdb lists one entry per CDR3 protein, DNA absent. In all, the sample yields some 110,000 distinct CDR3 sequences. Sequenced input: blood T cells: a sorted CD56 or NKG2C T cell subset, CD4+ or CD8+ T cells, or bulk PBMC T cells (not recorded which). All receptors derive from a woman aged 18-69 years in good health.

This chain connects TRBV12-3 or TRBV12-4 to TRBJ2-2; the TCRdb D gene call, TRBD1, has no DNA to confirm it. This CDR3 is built from 14 residues. The CDR3 loop is CASRPLRGPGELFF.

The V call is TRBV25-1, the J call TRBJ2-5. The CDR3 spans 14 residues. Germline V gene sequence: CDR1 MGHDK, CDR2 SYGVNS. The chain's CDR3 is CASSEIFLGETQYF.

This chain connects TRBV2 to TRBJ1-2; the TCRdb D gene call, TRBD1, has no DNA to confirm it. The CDR3 has 15 residues. Germline CDR1 and CDR2: SNHLY and FYNNEI. The CDR3 region is CASSEAGGKPYGYTF.

The chain combines TRBV2 with TRBJ2-7; TCRdb indicates TRBD1, and absent DNA this call remains unverified. In germline, CDR1 is SNHLY, CDR2 FYNNEI. This CDR3 has 12 amino acids. Here the CDR3 reads CASRGTAYEQYF. Together with reference TRBV2 and TRBJ2-7, the CDR3 gives the full variable domain: EPEVTQTPSHQVTQMGQEVILRCVPISNHLYFYWYRQILGQKVEFLVSFYNNEISEKSEIFDDQFSVERPDGSNFTLKIRSTKLEDSAMYFCASRGTAYEQYFGPGTRLTVT.

The V gene is TRBV4-1, the J gene TRBJ1-2. This CDR3 is built from 15 residues. Germline V gene sequence: CDR1 MGHRA, CDR2 YSYEKL. The chain's CDR3 is CASSQDPAVTYGYTF.

CDR3 residues: CSAAGGKYNYEQYF. V gene TRBV20-1 combines with J gene TRBJ2-7; as DNA is missing, the TRBD2 call by TCRdb cannot be tested. Per the germline V gene, CDR1 is DFQATT and CDR2 is SNEGSKA (reference sequence). This CDR3 contains 14 residues.

V usage is TRBV20-1 and J usage is TRBJ2-2; checking the TCRdb D call of TRBD1 is not possible without DNA. The V gene's germline CDR1 is DFQATT and CDR2 SNEGSKA (reference sequence). The CDR3 loop spans 15 amino acids. The CDR3 loop reads CSARRQDRDTGELFF.

The CDR3 reads CASSHESFANEQFF. The chain has TRBV4-2 and TRBJ2-1. The CDR3 has 14 residues. Germline CDR1 and CDR2: LGHNA and YNFKEQ.

The chain has TRBV7-3 and TRBJ2-1. This CDR3 is 13 amino acids long. CDR1 SGHTA and CDR2 FQGTGA come from the germline V gene. The CDR3 reads CASSRITLDEQFF.

The rearrangement uses TRBV30 and TRBJ2-2; the D gene TCRdb calls, TRBD1, cannot be checked with no DNA. This CDR3 has 12 amino acids. CDR1 and CDR2 from the germline V gene are GTSNPN and SVGIG (reference sequence). The CDR3 protein is CAWLWGPGELFF.

This chain links TRBV4-3 with TRBJ2-6. Germline CDR1 LGHNA, CDR2 YSLEER. The CDR3 contains 17 residues. The CDR3 sequence is CASSQDFCQPGANVLTF.

The chain links TRBV29-1 to TRBJ2-2; TCRdb names TRBD1, which stays unverified in the absence of DNA. This CDR3 spans 11 amino acids. The germline V gene has CDR1 SQVTM and CDR2 ANQGSEA. This chain's CDR3 is CSVDGGGELFF.

V usage is TRBV6-4 and J usage is TRBJ2-3; no DNA is available, so the TRBD1 call from TCRdb remains unchecked. Looked up from germline, CDR1 is MRHNA and CDR2 is SNTAGT. The CDR3 sequence is 16 residues long. CDR3 protein: CASSVGTTFSTDTQYF.